The rows below give T cell receptor beta chains drawn from one sample of a study of human thymus T cells. The protocol was immunoSEQ multiplex PCR, while the TCRdb copy is restricted to in-frame clones and leaves out a portion. Of tens of thousands of clones listed, approximately 95% are singletons. Specimen: blood. These receptors were collected from a boy in the first two years of life with a congenital heart defect but otherwise immunologically healthy. Each CDR3 is given with its conserved first and last residue.

>TRBJ2-7|19|TRBV19
CASSIRGLAGGSDSYEQYF
>TRBJ1-1|13|TRBV6-6
CASSYPGGTEAFF
>TRBJ1-4|14|TRBV7-3
CASSPRDGGEKLFF
>TRBJ2-1|16|TRBV2
CASSSPSGGGCREQFF
>TRBJ2-5|14|TRBV28
CASRTSGSSETQYF
>TRBJ1-5|16|TRBV10-3
CAISESTGVGNQPQHF
>TRBJ2-7|16|TRBV7-2
CASSLTRTSGGYEQYF
>TRBJ1-5|12|TRBV28
CATRDSNQPQHF
>TRBJ2-7|15|TRBV7-8
CASSLAGGSWYEQYF
>TRBJ1-1|14|TRBV28
CASSLYGEGTEAFF
>TRBJ2-1|16|TRBV18
CASSPSRGSVNNEQFF
>TRBJ1-1|15|TRBV11-2
CASSFGRTGGTEAFF
>TRBJ2-7|14|TRBV5-6
CASSSTSGAYEQYF
>TRBJ1-1|15|TRBV7-2
CASSLDGILNTEAFF
>TRBJ2-7|15|TRBV6-6
CASSRKRGAEYEQYF
>TRBJ2-5|14|TRBV7-9
CASTLNGVQETQYF
>TRBJ2-1|20|TRBV14
CASSQGGGSTWPRTYNEQFF
>TRBJ1-2|15|TRBV7-2
CASSLYRTGYYGYTF
>TRBJ2-3|13|TRBV29-1
CSTRGGSTDTQYF
>TRBJ2-1|16|TRBV5-1
CASSLRLAGGNSEQFF
>TRBJ1-1|13|TRBV6-5
CASSKGGSTEAFF
>TRBJ2-7|14|TRBV5-1
CASSLDPGRDEQYF